One and the same sample provided the 13 T cell receptor beta chains below, sequenced in a study of prognosis after radiotherapy for stage I lung cancer. Multiplex PCR in two rounds served to amplify TCR beta CDR3 from genomic DNA. Initially, in first-round PCR, primers specific to each TRBV and TRBJ gene were used. TCRdb reanalysed the multiplex PCR reads using MiXCR and keeps one entry per CDR3 protein. Here the sample spans some 13,000 distinct CDR3 sequences, less than 50% being singletons. The sample consisted of PBMCs, taken before or after stereotactic body radiation therapy (not recorded which). These receptors were taken from a donor aged 50 or older with non-small cell lung cancer.

This chain uses TRBV3-1 with TRBJ2-3, with TRBD2 matching 8 bases. This CDR3 comprises 16 residues. The germline V gene encodes CDR1 LGHDT and CDR2 YNNKEL (reference sequence). V was pared by 2 bases and J by 4 bases, with 8 bases of the junction left unmatched. The CDR3: CASSQSSGGPADTQYF. As DNA, the CDR3 is TGTGCCAGCAGCCAATCGTCGGGAGGGCCGGCAGATACGCAGTATTTT.

J is TRBJ2-1 and V is TRBV20-1, with 8 bases aligning to TRBD2. CDR3 size: 15 residues. Trimming at V came to 5 bases and at J to 7 bases, leaving 13 bases not matched to a gene. CDR1 and CDR2 from the germline V gene are DFQATT and SNEGSKA (reference sequence). CDR3 nucleotide sequence: TGCAGTGCTGAACCAGCGGGAGCATTGGGAAATGAGCAGTTCTTC. It translates to CSAEPAGALGNEQFF.

To note about this clonotype: As the CDR3 is not closed by the conserved phenylalanine or tryptophan, this likely results from a read error. This sequence joins TRBV11-2 and TRBJ2-1; TRBD2 matches 10 bases. Germline V gene lookup returns CDR1 SGHAT and CDR2 FQNNGV. The CDR3 has 15 amino acids. Trimming at V came to 3 bases and at J to 6 bases, leaving 5 bases not matched to a gene. DNA of the CDR3: TGTGCCAGCAGCTTTCGGGGGACTAGCGCCAATGAGCAGTTCCTC. It is translated as CASSFRGTSANEQFL.

This clonotype was detected many times. The rearrangement uses TRBV25-1 and TRBJ1-1; weak D call: TRBD1 (5 bases). Trimming removed 3 bases from V and 1 base from J, with 9 bases in between. From germline, CDR1 is MGHDK and CDR2 SYGVNS. CDR3 size: 14 residues. The DNA of the CDR3 is TGTGCCAGCAGTGACCGACAGACGAACACTGAAGCTTTCTTT. It translates to CASSDRQTNTEAFF.

Judged by abundance, this clonotype is medium-sized (0.01 to 0.1%). The genes are TRBV12-3 or TRBV12-4 and TRBJ2-7; D gene ambiguous. This CDR3 spans 12 amino acids. Trimming left V 1 base short and J 6 bases short, with 7 bases between. The CDR3 spells CASSLVGGEQYF. The DNA for the CDR3 is TGTGCCAGCAGTTTAGTGGGTGGCGAGCAGTACTTC.

This clonotype was recorded at least ten times. The V gene is TRBV6-2 or TRBV6-3, the J gene TRBJ1-1, with a weak D call TRBD1 (6 bases). The CDR3 runs to 14 residues. Trimming stripped 5 bases from V and 2 bases from J, with 12 bases between. The germline V gene has CDR1 MNHEY and CDR2 SVGEGT. CDR3 coding DNA: TGTGCCAGCAGTCGCGGGACAAGTAACACTGAAGCTTTCTTT. This gives the protein CASSRGTSNTEAFF.

This clonotype was found once. The chain employs TRBV6-1 and TRBJ1-5; no clear D. The CDR3 runs to 14 residues. CDR1 and CDR2 from the germline V gene are MNHNS and SASEGT. V lost 8 bases and J 4 bases, leaving 15 bases between the germline ends. CDR3 DNA: TGTGCCAGCTTGACGAGGAGGGAGAATCAGCCCCAGCATTTT. It encodes CASLTRRENQPQHF.

This clonotype was seen once. The rearrangement links TRBV5-1 to TRBJ2-7; 10 nucleotides align to TRBD1. Germline V gene data show CDR1 as SGHRS and CDR2 as YFSETQ. V shed 0 bases, J shed 4 bases, and the junction held 10 bases outside the gene matches. CDR3 length equals 17 residues. The CDR3 region is CASSLGRRTGGTYEQYF. Written as DNA, the CDR3 is TGCGCCAGCAGCTTGGGACGCCGGACAGGGGGAACGTACGAGCAGTACTTC.

Of note for this clonotype: A far larger clone is one base from this, pointing to a likely read error. The genes are TRBV6-8 and TRBJ2-2, with D perhaps being TRBD1 or TRBD2 (5 bases each). CDR1 and CDR2 from the germline V gene are MNHGY and SAAAGT. This CDR3 has 17 residues. V shed 7 bases and J shed 5 bases, with 23 bases lying between them. In DNA form, the CDR3 reads TGTGCCAGCATCAGGGCTAGCTGGCGGTCGATGACCGGGGAGCTGTTTTTT. Protein product: CASIRASWRSMTGELFF.

The chain recombines TRBV11-2 with TRBJ1-2; D call uncertain. The CDR3 has 14 amino acids. The germline CDR1 and CDR2 sequences are SGHAT and FQNNGV. Trimming removed 3 bases from V and 4 bases from J, with 12 bases in between. The CDR3 DNA sequence: TGTGCCAGCAGCTTCGGTACTTCTGGCTATGGCTACACCTTC. It codes for CASSFGTSGYGYTF.

V and J are TRBV7-9 and TRBJ2-7, with D uncertain. This CDR3 is built from 11 residues. In germline, CDR1 is SEHNR, CDR2 FQNEAQ (reference sequence). The V gene lost 11 bases and the J gene lost 2 bases, with 10 bases spanning the gap. This CDR3 is CASSAAYEQYF. The CDR3 DNA sequence: TGTGCCTCATCCGCGGCCTACGAGCAGTACTTC. The full variable domain, rest sourced from reference TRBV7-9 and TRBJ2-7, is DTGVSQNPRHKITKRGQNVTFRCDPISEHNRLYWYRQTLGQGPEFLTYFQNEAQLEKSRLLSDRFSAERPKGSFSTLEIQRTEQGDSAMYLCASSAAYEQYFGPGTRLTVT.

In DNA, the CDR3 is TGTGCCAGCAGCATAACCAGCCTGGGGGCGAACACCGGGGAGCTGTTTTTT. This sequence encodes CASSITSLGANTGELFF. J is TRBJ2-2 and V is TRBV13, with D perhaps given as TRBD1 or TRBD2 (5 bases each). The germline V and J ends were trimmed by 5 bases and 0 bases, with 16 bases remaining between them. Germline V gene data show CDR1 as PRHDT and CDR2 as FYEKMQ (reference sequence). The length of the CDR3 is 17 residues.

This chain links TRBV20-1 with TRBJ2-1; D is undetermined. V shed 2 bases and J shed 6 bases, with 11 bases lying between them. Germline V gene lookup returns CDR1 DFQATT and CDR2 SNEGSKA (reference sequence). The CDR3 consists of 13 residues. The CDR3 here is CSARSGSPNEQFF. The CDR3 DNA reads as TGCAGTGCTAGATCCGGGTCCCCCAATGAGCAGTTCTTC.